This TCR beta chain emerged from a study of blood T cell repertoires in COVID-19 (TCRdb year 2020). A note on the overall study: Samples from collaborators originated in the United States, Italy and Spain and spanned both the acute and convalescent phases of COVID-19. The repertoires were made available in a free public database intended to serve as a resource for research on the immune response to SARS-CoV-2. HLA class I and class II types, where available, came from metadata supplied by the sample provider rather than from assay-based typing. The material from the prospective study consisted of cDNA or gDNA derived from T cells, B-cell-depleted T cells, or PBMCs. A de-identified subject ID, COVID-19 status, age in years and sex were almost always included in the sample metadata. Deeply sampled blood TCRbeta repertoires from subjects exposed to, actively infected with, or recovered from COVID-19 were included in the dataset. The samples were drawn from two sources: the first 160 participants of the ongoing ImmuneRACE study, and about 1,300 subjects contributed by 6 global collaborators.

The immunoSEQ Assay, a bias-controlled multiplex PCR, was used to amplify TCRbeta CDR3 regions from genomic DNA. In the paper's pipeline: Within the assay, amplification of reference gene primers was used to estimate how many nucleated cells each sample contained. To quantify the absolute abundance of each unique TCRbeta CDR3 rearrangement, sequence reads were collapsed and filtered. For each sample, productive Simpson clonality was calculated as the square root of Simpson's diversity index across productive rearrangements. The table was pulled from immuneACCESS by TCRdb, which kept in-frame rearrangements only. Such tables lose some clones; where checked, under half of the loss comes from unresolved V genes, and the rest has no known cause. For V, J and clone size, that table is used; D and trimming come from the DNA. The sample table holds around 250,000 clones, of which about four fifths were seen once. Of the sample, approximately 5.3% falls within the top ten clones.

The investigation overall reported the following: Clinical and demographic metadata were provided uncurated, with the amount varying by source and participant.

The table lists this clone with a few counts. This receptor's antigen is unknown. No base quality values were provided; no much bigger clone lies one nucleotide off. The collaborating institutions used their own protocols to collect whole blood in K2EDTA tubes. For TCRbeta analysis, collaborators shipped samples in one of three forms: frozen whole blood, isolated PBMCs, or DNA extracted from either of those sample types. Reading from cysteine to phenylalanine, the CDR3 counts 12 amino acids. CDR3 DNA only is kept here, 36 bases in frame from base 1. Cut back by 2 bases and 6 bases, the V and J ends lie 8 bases apart. Based on the germline V gene, the CDR1 and CDR2 sequences are KGHSH and LQKENI.

Here the chain combines TRBV18 and TRBJ2-7, and the D gene may be TRBD1, 6 bases matching. The sequence was collected from an elderly man with acute or convalescent COVID-19. Source material: peripheral blood. The CDR3 region has the sequence CASSPSDSEQYF. The nucleotide sequence is given as TGTGCCAGCTCACCATCGGACAGCGAGCAGTACTTC.